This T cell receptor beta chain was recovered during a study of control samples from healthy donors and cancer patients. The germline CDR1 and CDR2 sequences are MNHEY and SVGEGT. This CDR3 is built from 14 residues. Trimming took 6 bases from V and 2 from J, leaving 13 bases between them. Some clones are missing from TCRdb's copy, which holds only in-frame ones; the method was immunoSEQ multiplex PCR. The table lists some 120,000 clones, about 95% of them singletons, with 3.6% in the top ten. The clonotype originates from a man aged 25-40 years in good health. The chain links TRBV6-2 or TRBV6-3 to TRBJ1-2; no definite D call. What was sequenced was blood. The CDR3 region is CASSPGRANYGYTF. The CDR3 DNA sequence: TGTGCCAGCAGCCCCGGACGGGCGAACTATGGCTACACCTTC.